These T cell receptor beta chains were read from a single sample in a study of blood T cell repertoires in COVID-19. The assay was immunoSEQ multiplex PCR, and TCRdb's table has in-frame clones only and misses some. The table lists about 36,000 clones, about nine tenths of them singletons. The source material was peripheral blood. These TCRs come from a man in his fifties or sixties with acute or convalescent COVID-19. The CDR3 runs from the conserved cysteine through the conserved F or W. D genes are given only for firm matches. Clone sizes are given selectively: once, few, many, or a class where the clone is expanded.

.	.	TRBV5-1	TRBJ1-2	CASSWDKNYGYTF	TGCGCCAGCAGCTGGGACAAAAACTATGGCTACACCTTC
.	.	TRBV5-5	TRBJ2-5	CASSVLSHRYF	TGTGCCAGCAGCGTCTTAAGTCATAGGTACTTC
TRBD1	.	TRBV19	TRBJ1-2	CASSFNQGAMGYGYTF	TGTGCCAGTAGTTTTAACCAGGGGGCGATGGGCTATGGCTACACCTTC
TRBD2	.	TRBV7-8	TRBJ2-2	CASSLLGPAGLASKPNTGELFF	TGTGCCAGCAGCTTACTTGGTCCGGCCGGACTAGCGAGCAAACCGAACACCGGGGAGCTGTTTTTT
TRBD2	.	TRBV29-1	TRBJ2-2	CSVGPTSGRLSGELFF	TGCAGCGTGGGGCCGACTAGCGGGAGACTCTCCGGGGAGCTGTTTTTT
.	.	TRBV4-1	TRBJ2-7	CASSQDLRVYEQYF	TGCGCCAGCAGCCAAGATTTGAGGGTCTACGAGCAGTACTTC
TRBD2	.	TRBV5-4	TRBJ2-3	CASSKGLAGGPTDTQYF	TGTGCCAGCAGCAAGGGACTAGCGGGAGGGCCCACAGATACGCAGTATTTT
.	.	TRBV6-2/TRBV6-3	TRBJ2-3	CASSFLGLVGDTQYF	TGTGCCAGCAGTTTCCTAGGACTGGTTGGTGATACGCAGTATTTT
TRBD1	.	TRBV18	TRBJ2-2	CASSLRDRGLGANTGELFF	TGTGCCAGCTCACTACGGGACAGGGGGCTCGGGGCGAACACCGGGGAGCTGTTTTTT
.	.	TRBV11-3	TRBJ1-3	CASSPGPGMGNTIYF	TGTGCCAGCAGCCCGGGCCCAGGGATGGGAAACACCATATATTTT
TRBD1	few	TRBV24-1	TRBJ1-5	CATSDSTGGNQPQHF	TGTGCCACCAGTGATTCCACAGGGGGCAATCAGCCCCAGCATTTT
TRBD2	.	TRBV7-8	TRBJ2-7	CASTPLAGVYYEQYF	TGTGCCAGCACCCCCTTGGCGGGAGTTTACTACGAGCAGTACTTC
.	.	TRBV15	TRBJ1-4	CATSTRPGGEKLFF	TGTGCCACCAGCACGCGCCCGGGGGGTGAAAAACTGTTTTTT
.	.	TRBV5-1	TRBJ1-4	CASSAGPGVLRKLFF	TGCGCCAGCAGCGCGGGGCCGGGAGTGCTGCGAAAACTGTTTTTT
.	.	TRBV27	TRBJ1-6	CASSLRSSYNSPLHF	TGTGCCAGCAGTTTGAGGAGCTCCTATAATTCACCCCTCCACTTT
TRBD1	few	TRBV11-2	TRBJ2-5	CASSYRGAETQYF	TGTGCCAGCAGCTACAGGGGAGCGGAGACCCAGTACTTC
TRBD2	.	TRBV5-1	TRBJ2-2	CASSSGLVGAGELFF	TGCGCCAGCAGCTCGGGACTAGTTGGCGCCGGGGAGCTGTTTTTT
.	once	TRBV6-1	TRBJ1-4	CASSEARGGLFEKLFF	TGTGCCAGCAGTGAAGCCCGGGGGGGCCTATTTGAAAAACTGTTTTTT
.	.	TRBV18	TRBJ1-5	CASSQGWNQPQHF	TGTGCCAGCTCACAGGGGTGGAATCAGCCCCAGCATTTT
TRBD1	.	TRBV5-1	TRBJ2-1	CASSSGQGIYNEQFF	TGCGCCAGCAGCTCCGGACAGGGCATCTACAATGAGCAGTTCTTC